One and the same sample provided the 25 T cell receptor beta chains below, sequenced in a study of blood T cell repertoires in COVID-19. This table comes from immunoSEQ multiplex PCR, and its TCRdb copy is limited to in-frame clones, with some not included. This sample yields about 240,000 clones, of which approximately 83% are seen a single time; more than 8% belongs to the top ten. Sequencing was performed on peripheral blood. These TCRs come from a woman aged 80 or older with acute or convalescent COVID-19.

This clone was counted between two and nine times. CDR3 protein: CASSLRGQFNEKLFF. The CDR3 coding sequence is TGTGCCAGCAGCTTACGCGGTCAGTTCAATGAAAAACTGTTTTTT. The rearrangement joins TRBV7-2 to TRBJ1-4; D gene ambiguous. Germline loops: CDR1 SGHTA, CDR2 FQGNSA. The CDR3 totals 15 residues. Trimming shortened V by 2 bases and J by 5 bases, and 12 bases separated the two germline ends.

The chain joins TRBV19 to TRBJ2-5; perhaps TRBD2 as D (7 bases). Looked up from germline, CDR1 is LNHDA and CDR2 is SQIVND (reference sequence). This CDR3 spans 15 amino acids. Trimming took off 6 bases at V and 5 bases at J, with 19 bases between the two ends. CDR3 sequence reads: CASSLLGGGRETQYF. The CDR3 coding sequence is TGTGCCAGTAGCCTTTTGGGGGGGGGCAGGGAGACCCAGTACTTC.

The V and J genes are TRBV7-9 and TRBJ2-2; D might be TRBD2 (6 bases). Per the germline V gene, CDR1 is SEHNR and CDR2 is FQNEAQ (reference sequence). Trimming took 7 bases from V and 5 from J, leaving 14 bases between them. This CDR3 contains 14 residues. The CDR3 here is CASKLVEGTGELFF. The CDR3 DNA sequence: TGTGCCAGCAAACTGGTGGAGGGAACCGGGGAGCTGTTTTTT.

The genes are TRBV5-1 and TRBJ1-6; D remains ambiguous. Trimming took 2 bases from V and 5 from J, leaving 11 bases between them. The CDR3 is 15 residues long. CDR1 is SGHRS, CDR2 YFSETQ, per germline. The CDR3 region has the DNA TGCGCCAGCAGCTTTGGCAGCGCCGATAATTCACCCCTCCACTTT. Translating gives CASSFGSADNSPLHF.

The CDR3 loop is CASSPIAGRQETQYF. The CDR3, as DNA: TGTGCCAGCAGCCCTATAGCGGGCAGACAAGAGACCCAGTACTTC. The genes are TRBV14 and TRBJ2-5; 7 bases line up with TRBD2. The CDR3 has 15 amino acids. Trimming took 4 bases from V and 2 from J; bases not matched to a gene: 7. Per germline, CDR1 SGHDN and CDR2 FVKESK.

This chain uses TRBV28 with TRBJ1-6, with D perhaps matching TRBD1 (6 bases). The CDR3 loop spans 16 amino acids. Trimming shortened V by 7 bases and J by 3 bases, and 16 bases separated the two germline ends. CDR1 MDHEN and CDR2 SYDVKM come from the germline V gene. In nucleotides, the CDR3 is TGTGCCAGCAATGGTCCGGGACAAGACTATAATTCACCCCTCCACTTT. Amino acid sequence: CASNGPGQDYNSPLHF.

The gene calls are TRBV2 and TRBJ2-1; TRBD2 aligns across 10 bases. V lost 6 bases, J lost 4 bases, and 6 bases stayed unmatched. Germline V CDR1 and CDR2: SNHLY, FYNNEI. This CDR3 is built from 15 residues. CDR3 sequence (DNA): TGTGCCAGCAGGCCCACTAGCGGGGTTTACAATGAGCAGTTCTTC. Residues: CASRPTSGVYNEQFF.

This clone was observed a single time. The V gene is TRBV5-5, the J gene TRBJ2-3; possibly TRBD2 for D (5 bases). Trimming removed 0 bases at V and 6 bases at J, with 14 bases between. Per germline, CDR1 SGHKS and CDR2 YYEKEE (reference sequence). The length of the CDR3 is 15 residues. The chain's CDR3 is CASSLVSRDWDTQYF. The CDR3 coding sequence is TGTGCCAGCAGCTTGGTAAGCCGGGATTGGGATACGCAGTATTTT.

This chain connects TRBV25-1 to TRBJ2-5; TRBD2 might be the D (6 bases). The CDR3 has 13 amino acids. V lost 5 bases, J lost 2 bases, and 9 bases lay in between. The germline V gene has CDR1 MGHDK and CDR2 SYGVNS. The CDR3 sequence: CASSRERQETQYF. The CDR3 nucleotides read TGTGCCAGCAGTCGGGAGCGGCAAGAGACCCAGTACTTC. Full variable domain (rest looked up from reference TRBV25-1 and TRBJ2-5): EADIYQTPRYLVIGTGKKITLECSQTMGHDKMYWYQQDPGMELHLIHYSYGVNSTEKGDLSSESTVSRIRTEHFPLTLESARPSHTSQYLCASSRERQETQYFGPGTRLLVL.

As DNA, the CDR3 is TGTGCCAGCAGCTTAGTGGCAGGGAATGAAAAACTGTTTTTT. Amino acid sequence: CASSLVAGNEKLFF. The chain combines TRBV7-9 with TRBJ1-4; possibly TRBD1 for D (5 bases). Germline lookup yields CDR1 SEHNR and CDR2 FQNEAQ (reference sequence). V lost 1 base and J 5 bases, leaving 8 bases between the germline ends. CDR3 length equals 14 residues.

This clone turned up a few times. This chain connects TRBV19 to TRBJ1-5; 7 nucleotides align to TRBD1. J gave up 2 bases and V 9 bases, and 7 bases lay outside the gene matches. Germline V gene sequence: CDR1 LNHDA, CDR2 SQIVND (reference sequence). There are 14 residues in the CDR3. The CDR3 nucleotides are TGTGCCAGCAATAGCGGACAGGGCAATCAGCCCCAGCATTTT. Protein: CASNSGQGNQPQHF.

The V gene is TRBV6-2 or TRBV6-3, the J gene TRBJ1-5; maybe TRBD1 (5 bases). CDR1 is MNHEY and CDR2 is SVGEGT in the germline V gene. V lost 2 bases to trimming and J lost 4 bases, with 12 bases between them. This CDR3 spans 15 amino acids. This CDR3 reads CASSYGGGGNQPQHF. The CDR3 nucleotides are TGTGCCAGCAGTTACGGGGGGGGTGGAAATCAGCCCCAGCATTTT.

The chain combines TRBV2 with TRBJ1-2; D perhaps matches TRBD1 (5 bases). Germline CDR1 SNHLY, CDR2 FYNNEI. There are 12 residues in the CDR3. The germline V and J ends were trimmed by 2 bases and 6 bases, with 7 bases remaining between them. This CDR3 is CASSEQGNGYTF. The CDR3 nucleotides are TGTGCCAGCAGTGAACAGGGAAATGGCTACACCTTC.

This clone was recorded a few times. CDR3 in DNA: TGTGCCAGTAGTGCTACTCCGGGACAGGAGCAGTTCTTC. Protein: CASSATPGQEQFF. The rearrangement uses TRBV19 and TRBJ2-1; TRBD1 aligns across 7 bases. This CDR3 is 13 amino acids long. Germline CDR1 reads LNHDA; CDR2 reads SQIVND (reference sequence). V was pared by 5 bases and J by 10 bases, with 8 bases of the junction left unmatched. Using reference TRBV19 and TRBJ2-1 for the parts outside the CDR3, the full variable domain is DGGITQSPKYLFRKEGQNVTLSCEQNLNHDAMYWYRQDPGQGLRLIYYSQIVNDFQKGDIAEGYSVSREKKESFPLTVTSAQKNPTAFYLCASSATPGQEQFFGPGTRLTVL.

Only one count was recorded for this clone. This chain connects TRBV28 to TRBJ2-2, with 8 bases that match TRBD1. Trimming took 3 bases from V and 6 from J; bases not matched to a gene: 12. CDR3 length: 17 residues. Per germline, CDR1 MDHEN and CDR2 SYDVKM. The CDR3 DNA reads TGTGCCAGCAGTTTTGCTGGCCAGGGGGCTGGGGCCGGGGAGCTGTTTTTT. As protein: CASSFAGQGAGAGELFF.

The chain couples TRBV10-3 to TRBJ2-5, with D unresolved. Between the trimmed V and J ends, which lost 3 bases and 4 bases, there was a span of 3 bases. The CDR3 length is 11 residues. CDR1 is ENHRY and CDR2 is SYGVKD in the germline V gene. Here the CDR3 DNA reads TGTGCCATCAGTGACAGAGAGACCCAGTACTTC. This sequence encodes CAISDRETQYF.

The chain joins TRBV6-6 to TRBJ2-2; D is possibly TRBD1 (5 bases). The CDR3 covers 14 residues. V lost 11 bases, J lost 3 bases, and 16 bases lay in between. Germline V lookup: CDR1 MNHNY, CDR2 SVGAGI (reference sequence). The CDR3 DNA reads as TGTGCCGCCCAGAACTCAGGGTACACCGGGGAGCTGTTTTTT. Residues: CAAQNSGYTGELFF.

The chain uses TRBV7-9 and TRBJ1-4; 9 nucleotides match TRBD1. The V gene's germline CDR1 is SEHNR and CDR2 FQNEAQ (reference sequence). With 5 bases clipped from V and 7 bases from J, the junction kept 8 bases outside the gene matches. The CDR3 has 15 amino acids. DNA of the CDR3: TGTGCCAGCAGCGAGGGACAGGGCGAGGGTGAAAAACTGTTTTTT. Its translation is CASSEGQGEGEKLFF.

J is TRBJ2-5 and V is TRBV5-1; D is undetermined. The CDR3 covers 12 residues. Germline values: CDR1 SGHRS, CDR2 YFSETQ. Between the trimmed V and J ends, which lost 2 bases and 3 bases, there was a span of 5 bases. Written as DNA, the CDR3 is TGCGCCAGCAGCTTACTCGAAGAGACCCAGTACTTC. Protein: CASSLLEETQYF.

The J gene is TRBJ2-1, the V gene TRBV5-1; D not certain. Germline V gene data show CDR1 as SGHRS and CDR2 as YFSETQ. V lost 5 bases to trimming and J lost 0 bases, with 9 bases between them. The CDR3 totals 14 residues. In DNA form, the CDR3 reads TGCGCCAGCAGGGTATCTAGCTCCTACAATGAGCAGTTCTTC. Protein: CASRVSSSYNEQFF.

This rearrangement joins TRBV19 to TRBJ1-2, with a possible D match to TRBD1 (5 bases). V lost 8 bases, J lost 5 bases, and 12 bases lay in between. CDR1 and CDR2 (germline): LNHDA, SQIVND (reference sequence). The CDR3 consists of 12 residues. This chain's CDR3 is CASQTGSYGYTF. The CDR3 coding sequence is TGTGCCAGTCAAACAGGCTCATATGGCTACACCTTC.

The chain is built from TRBV5-4 and TRBJ2-3; TRBD2 matches at 11 bases. CDR3 length: 16 amino acids. CDR1 SGHNT and CDR2 YYREEE come from the germline V gene (reference sequence). The junction had 6 bases not matched to a gene; V was cut back by 4 bases and J by 2 bases. The CDR3 sequence is CASSGGTSGLTDTQYF. The CDR3 coding sequence is TGTGCCAGCAGCGGCGGGACTAGCGGACTCACAGATACGCAGTATTTT.

The rearrangement uses TRBV4-1 and TRBJ1-3; the match to TRBD1 covers 7 bases. There are 19 residues in the CDR3. Germline assignment: CDR1 MGHRA and CDR2 YSYEKL. J lost 0 bases, V lost 0 bases, and 11 bases had no gene match. CDR3 amino acids: CASSQDLYEPGGSGNTIYF. The DNA for the CDR3 is TGCGCCAGCAGCCAAGATCTTTACGAGCCAGGGGGCTCTGGAAACACCATATATTTT.

This chain joins TRBV12-3 or TRBV12-4 and TRBJ2-1, with no clear D. V was trimmed by 4 bases and J by 8 bases, leaving 6 bases between them. This CDR3 has 11 amino acids. CDR3 in DNA: TGTGCCAGCAGTTCCTTAGATGAGCAGTTCTTC. It encodes CASSSLDEQFF.

This clone has just one count. V usage is TRBV19 and J usage is TRBJ2-5; 9 nucleotides align to TRBD1. Germline CDR1 and CDR2: LNHDA and SQIVND (reference sequence). This CDR3 spans 16 amino acids. V lost 5 bases to trimming and J lost 5 bases; unmatched junction nucleotides: 12. CDR3 coding DNA: TGTGCCAGTAGTCTACAGGGGGCGAAGGGGAAGGAGACCCAGTACTTC. Translation gives CASSLQGAKGKETQYF.